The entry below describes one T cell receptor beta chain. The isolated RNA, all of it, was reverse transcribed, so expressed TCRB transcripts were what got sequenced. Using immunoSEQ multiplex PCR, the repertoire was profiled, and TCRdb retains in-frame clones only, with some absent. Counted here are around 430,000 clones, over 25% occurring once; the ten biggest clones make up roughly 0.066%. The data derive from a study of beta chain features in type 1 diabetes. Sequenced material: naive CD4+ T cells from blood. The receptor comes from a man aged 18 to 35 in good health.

CDR3 in amino acids: CASSFAGAAKNIQYF. CDR3 coding DNA: TGTGCCAGCAGTTTTGCAGGGGCGGCCAAAAACATTCAGTACTTC. The rearrangement links TRBV28 to TRBJ2-4; weak D call: TRBD1 (6 bases). Trimming pared 3 bases from V and 1 base from J, leaving 10 bases between. The CDR3 is made up of 15 amino acids. Germline CDR1 is MDHEN and CDR2 is SYDVKM.